This T cell receptor (beta chain) was found in a study of beta chain features in type 1 diabetes. Background on the study: All samples together contributed around 100,000,000 sorted cells for examination. Study-level results: PCR might preferentially amplify shorter templates, equally in patients and controls.

Trimming stripped 3 bases from V and 6 bases from J, with 16 bases between. The CDR3 is 15 residues long. Per the germline V gene, CDR1 is SGHTA and CDR2 is FQGNSA. Expressed TCRB transcripts were sequenced because the entire RNA isolate underwent reverse transcription. The data were produced by immunoSEQ multiplex PCR, yet TCRdb's version contains in-frame clones alone and is incomplete. Of 860,000 or so clones in the sample, roughly 15% were seen once. Points on this clone: The antigen is not known.

Sample: naive CD4+ T cells from blood. The chain recombines TRBV7-2 with TRBJ2-3; no clear D. The TCR originated in a woman between 18 and 30 years old in good health. The CDR3 region is CASSFWAAAGDTQYF. CDR3 DNA: TGTGCCAGCAGCTTTTGGGCTGCTGCCGGTGATACGCAGTATTTT. The full variable domain, in which reference TRBV7-2 and TRBJ2-3 provide the parts outside the CDR3, is GAGVSQSPSNKVTEKGKDVELRCDPISGHTALYWYRQSLGQGLEFLIYFQGNSAPDKSGLPSDRFSAERTGGSVSTLTIQRTQQEDSAVYLCASSFWAAAGDTQYFGPGTRLTVL.